The 8 T cell receptor beta chains in this list originate from one sample, sequenced in a study of glioma-infiltrating T cells. TCR alpha and beta CDR3 regions were amplified from RNA using iRepertoire nested multiplex PCR. Each CDR3 protein is one row after TCRdb ran MiXCR on the multiplex PCR reads. The sample yields about 200,000 distinct CDR3 sequences, about 31% seen once. The specimen was glioma tissue, nonneoplastic brain tissue, or PBMCs (not recorded which). The receptors stem from a human donor with low-grade glioma or glioblastoma, undergoing nonglioma brain surgery, or in good health (not recorded which).

This chain links TRBV12-3 or TRBV12-4 with TRBJ1-2, with 7 bases that match TRBD1. The trim removed 6 bases at V and 7 bases at J, leaving 8 bases unmatched. CDR3 size: 13 residues. The CDR3 protein is CASRGGGSRGYTF. CDR3 nucleotides: TGTGCCAGCAGGGGAGGGGGCTCGCGTGGCTACACCTTC.

In regard to this clonotype: This may be a read error: a much more frequent sequence differs by one nucleotide. The chain uses TRBV27 and TRBJ2-5; D is undetermined. V lost 9 bases and J lost 6, with 11 bases in between. Per germline, CDR1 MNHEY and CDR2 SMNVEV (reference sequence). The CDR3 has 11 amino acids. The CDR3 sequence: CARSLRKTQYF. For the CDR3, the DNA is TGTGCCAGGAGCCTTAGGAAGACCCAGTACTTC.

A word on this clonotype: Germline is not matched at one junction end, which may reflect a read error. The chain is built from TRBV6-2 or TRBV6-3 and TRBJ1-2; D is possibly TRBD1 (5 bases). The germline V gene has CDR1 MNHEY and CDR2 SVGEGT. This CDR3 has 16 residues. The CDR3, as DNA: TGTGCCAGCAGTTACCCGACACTGAGAGGGGACTATGGCGACACCTTC. It specifies CASSYPTLRGDYGDTF.

This clonotype was seen at least ten times. This chain joins TRBV6-4 and TRBJ2-3; D gene uncertain. In germline, CDR1 is MRHNA, CDR2 SNTAGT. Trimming stripped 0 bases from V and 6 bases from J, with 7 bases between. This CDR3 is 13 amino acids long. CDR3 DNA: TGTGCCAGCAGTGACTCGCAAGCTGATACGCAGTATTTT. Translating gives CASSDSQADTQYF.

V is TRBV5-5 and J is TRBJ1-1; 7 positions agree with TRBD1. CDR3 length: 16 residues. The V and J ends lost 4 bases and 1 base, in that order; junction bases with no gene match: 10. Germline V CDR1 and CDR2: SGHKS, YYEKEE (reference sequence). CDR3 sequence: CASSRTGVSPNTEAFF. The DNA of the CDR3 is TGTGCCAGCAGCCGGACAGGTGTTTCCCCGAACACTGAAGCTTTCTTT.

This clonotype has a count of ten or more. The gene calls are TRBV20-1 and TRBJ2-7; 13 positions agree with TRBD2. CDR1 and CDR2 from the germline V gene are DFQATT and SNEGSKA (reference sequence). After removal of 1 base from V and 4 bases from J, the junction contained 7 bases not matched to a gene. This CDR3 has 16 residues. The CDR3 bases are TGCAGTGCTAGAGGCTGGACTAGCGGGAGTGGGTACGAGCAGTACTTC. It encodes CSARGWTSGSGYEQYF.

This clonotype has just a few counts. The chain employs TRBV3-1 and TRBJ2-7, with D unresolved. CDR3 length equals 13 residues. The V and J ends lost 2 bases and 6 bases respectively, with 11 bases between them. Looked up from germline, CDR1 is LGHDT and CDR2 is YNNKEL (reference sequence). CDR3 DNA sequence: TGTGCCAGCAGCCAATCCTCGACGAGCGAGCAGTACTTC. It specifies CASSQSSTSEQYF.

This clonotype was seen a handful of times. V gene TRBV27 combines with J gene TRBJ1-4; D is unclear. Per germline, CDR1 MNHEY and CDR2 SMNVEV (reference sequence). V was trimmed by 0 bases and J by 2 bases, leaving 13 bases between them. CDR3 length: 17 amino acids. The CDR3: CASSLSGLGRTNEKLFF. In nucleotides, the CDR3 is TGTGCCAGCAGTTTATCTGGCCTTGGGAGGACTAATGAAAAACTGTTTTTT. Full variable domain (outside the CDR3, taken from reference TRBV27 and TRBJ1-4): EAQVTQNPRYLITVTGKKLTVTCSQNMNHEYMSWYRQDPGLGLRQIYYSMNVEVTDKGDVPEGYKVSRKEKRNFPLILESPSPNQTSLYFCASSLSGLGRTNEKLFFGSGTQLSVL.